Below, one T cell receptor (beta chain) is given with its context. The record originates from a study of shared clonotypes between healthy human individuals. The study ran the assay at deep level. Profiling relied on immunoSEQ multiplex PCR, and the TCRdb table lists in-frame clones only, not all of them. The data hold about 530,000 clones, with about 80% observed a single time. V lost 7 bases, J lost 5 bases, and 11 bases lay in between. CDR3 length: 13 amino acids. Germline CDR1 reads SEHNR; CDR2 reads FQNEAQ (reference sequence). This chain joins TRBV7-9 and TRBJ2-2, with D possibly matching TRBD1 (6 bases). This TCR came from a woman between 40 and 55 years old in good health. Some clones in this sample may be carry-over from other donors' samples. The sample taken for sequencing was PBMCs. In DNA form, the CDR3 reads TGTGCCAGCAACAGGGTTGGTACCGGGGAGCTGTTTTTT. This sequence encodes CASNRVGTGELFF. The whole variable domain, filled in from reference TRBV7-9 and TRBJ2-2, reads DTGVSQNPRHKITKRGQNVTFRCDPISEHNRLYWYRQTLGQGPEFLTYFQNEAQLEKSRLLSDRFSAERPKGSFSTLEIQRTEQGDSAMYLCASNRVGTGELFFGEGSRLTVL.